These T cell receptor beta chains were read from a single sample in a study of regulatory T cells in long-lasting Graves disease. TCRdb processed the multiplex PCR reads anew with MiXCR; each CDR3 protein has one entry. The repertoire consists of some 600,000 distinct CDR3 sequences, with more than 15% occurring once and the leading ten covering approximately 12%. The sample also formed part of further work on T cells in Graves' hyperthyroidism and ophthalmopathy.

Specimen: peripheral blood mononuclear cells (PBMCs), collected at new diagnosis, from a patient treated with antithyroid drugs. The receptors here all came from a man between 18 and 29 years old with Graves disease. Each CDR3 is given with its conserved first and last residue. D genes are given only for firm matches. Size values are once, few and many counts, or a class for expanded clones, and some rows have none.

j_call v_call cdr3_length d_call clone_size cdr3_aa cdr3_nt
TRBJ2-5 TRBV5-1 13 TRBD1 many CASSIGTEETQYF TGCGCCAGCAGCATCGGGACAGAAGAGACCCAGTACTTC
TRBJ2-1 TRBV9 16 TRBD2 NA CASSGLSGRGINEQFF TGTGCCAGCAGCGGTCTGAGCGGGAGAGGCATTAATGAGCAGTTCTTC
TRBJ2-3 TRBV5-1 15 TRBD2 few CASSSGREGPDTQYF TGCGCCAGCAGCTCTGGGCGGGAGGGCCCGGATACGCAGTATTTT
TRBJ2-5 TRBV3-1 15 NA many CASSPNSVRQETQYF TGTGCCAGCAGTCCTAACAGCGTTCGGCAAGAGACCCAGTACTTC
TRBJ1-1 TRBV5-1 15 TRBD1 few CASSSRTGADTEAFF TGCGCCAGCAGCTCGAGGACAGGGGCTGACACTGAAGCTTTCTTT
TRBJ2-7 TRBV20-1 18 TRBD1 NA CSAVSYYRDRGESYEQYF TGCAGTGCCGTATCCTACTACCGGGACAGGGGCGAATCCTACGAGCAGTACTTC
TRBJ2-7 TRBV28 14 NA many CASSLVAGTREQYF TGTGCCAGCAGTTTAGTGGCCGGTACGCGGGAGCAGTACTTC
TRBJ2-7 TRBV10-1 14 NA many CASSDPGERYEQYF TGCGCCAGCAGTGATCCAGGGGAGAGGTACGAGCAGTACTTC
TRBJ1-1 TRBV20-1 14 NA many CSARDLRGGAEAFF TGCAGTGCTAGAGATCTACGAGGGGGGGCTGAAGCTTTCTTT
TRBJ1-4 TRBV20-1 13 NA many CSADRQGDEKLFF TGCAGTGCTGATCGGCAGGGTGATGAAAAACTGTTTTTT
TRBJ2-1 TRBV5-1 15 TRBD1 many CASSWGQGANNEQFF TGCGCCAGCAGCTGGGGACAGGGGGCTAACAATGAGCAGTTCTTC
TRBJ2-2 TRBV7-3 13 NA many CASSLRDRGELFF TGTGCCAGCAGCTTACGGGACCGCGGGGAGCTGTTTTTT
TRBJ1-5 TRBV6-1 15 TRBD1 NA CASIWTGTSNQPQHF TGTGCCAGCATATGGACAGGGACAAGCAATCAGCCCCAGCATTTT
TRBJ2-5 TRBV28 13 NA many CASSLRQPETQYF TGTGCCAGCAGTTTAAGACAGCCAGAGACCCAGTACTTC
TRBJ1-1 TRBV6-1 16 TRBD1 NA CASSLSRQGGWTEAFF TGTGCCAGCAGCCTTTCTCGACAGGGGGGCTGGACTGAAGCTTTCTTT
TRBJ2-5 TRBV7-3 13 NA few CASSWGSQETQYF TGTGCCAGCAGCTGGGGTTCACAAGAGACCCAGTACTTC
TRBJ2-7 TRBV7-9 14 NA many CASSLGSGTYEQYF TGTGCCAGCAGCTTAGGCTCGGGAACCTACGAGCAGTACTTC
TRBJ2-7 TRBV19 17 TRBD2 few CASSDRPPSGSFHEQYF TGTGCCAGTAGTGACCGACCCCCTAGCGGGAGTTTTCACGAGCAGTACTTC
TRBJ2-5 TRBV27 15 NA many CASSLLDGYQETQYF TGTGCCAGCAGTTTACTAGACGGATACCAAGAGACCCAGTACTTC
TRBJ1-5 TRBV5-1 15 TRBD1 NA CASSEQGANGQPQHF TGCGCCAGCAGCGAACAGGGGGCTAACGGTCAGCCCCAGCATTTT
TRBJ1-6 TRBV19 14 TRBD1 once CASSIRQGNSPLHF TGTGCCAGTAGTATCCGACAGGGAAATTCACCCCTCCACTTT
TRBJ2-7 TRBV20-1 14 TRBD1 many CSARRGTGLPEQYF TGCAGTGCTAGAAGGGGGACAGGGCTTCCCGAGCAGTACTTC
TRBJ2-7 TRBV5-1 15 NA NA CASSSRARGVFGQYF TGTGCCAGCAGCTCCCGGGCCCGGGGAGTTTTTGGGCAGTACTTC
TRBJ2-2 TRBV5-4 16 TRBD1 few CASSAYQGAVLGELFF TGTGCCAGCAGCGCCTACCAGGGGGCTGTCCTCGGGGAGCTGTTTTTT